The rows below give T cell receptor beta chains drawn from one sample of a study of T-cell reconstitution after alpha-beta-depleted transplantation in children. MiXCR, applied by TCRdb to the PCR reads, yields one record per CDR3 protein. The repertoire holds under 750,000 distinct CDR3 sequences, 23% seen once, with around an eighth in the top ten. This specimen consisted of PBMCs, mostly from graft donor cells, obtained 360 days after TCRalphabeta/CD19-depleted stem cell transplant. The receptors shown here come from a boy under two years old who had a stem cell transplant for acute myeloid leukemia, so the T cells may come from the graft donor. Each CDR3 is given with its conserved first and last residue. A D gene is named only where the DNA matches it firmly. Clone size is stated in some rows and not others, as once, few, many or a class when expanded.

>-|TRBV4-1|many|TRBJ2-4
TGCGCCAGCAGCCTACAGGGAATGGGAAACATTCAGTACTTC
CASSLQGMGNIQYF
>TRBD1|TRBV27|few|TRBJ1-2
TGTGCCAGCAGTTTTTACTTGGGACAGAGCAACTATGGCTACACCTTC
CASSFYLGQSNYGYTF
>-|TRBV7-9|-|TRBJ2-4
TGTGCCAGCAGCTTACATGAGAGGACAGACAAAATCTTC
CASSLHERTDKIF
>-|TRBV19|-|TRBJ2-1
TGTGCCAGTAGTGGGAAGCAGGGGAACCCTACCTACAATGAGCAGTTCTTC
CASSGKQGNPTYNEQFF
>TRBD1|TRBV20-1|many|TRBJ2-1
TGCAGTGCCCGAAACAGGGGGCGAGAGTACAATGAGCAGTTCTTC
CSARNRGREYNEQFF
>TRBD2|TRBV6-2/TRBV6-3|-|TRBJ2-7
TGTGCCAGCAGCCCACGGCGGGGGTCCTACGAGCAGTACTTC
CASSPRRGSYEQYF
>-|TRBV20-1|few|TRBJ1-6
TGCAGTGCTAGACGGTCGACGGGGAATTCACCCCTCCACTTT
CSARRSTGNSPLHF
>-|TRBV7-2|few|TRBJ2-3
TGTGCCAGCAGCTTAGTGGGACCGCCAAAACCCACAGATACGCAGTATTTT
CASSLVGPPKPTDTQYF
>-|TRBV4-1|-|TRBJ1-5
TGCGCCAGCAGCCAAGGTTCCGGCTATAGCAATCAGCCCCAGCATTTT
CASSQGSGYSNQPQHF
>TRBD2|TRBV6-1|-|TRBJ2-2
TGTGCCAGCAGCATAGCGGGGATCGCGAACACCGGGGAGCTGTTTTTT
CASSIAGIANTGELFF
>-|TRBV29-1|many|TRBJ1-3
TGCAGCGTTGACTCTGACGGAAACACCATATATTTT
CSVDSDGNTIYF
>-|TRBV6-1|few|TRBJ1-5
TGTGCCAGCAAAGTGGGCAGGGGCTATAGCAATCAGCCCCAGCATTTT
CASKVGRGYSNQPQHF
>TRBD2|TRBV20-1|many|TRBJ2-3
TGCAGTGGAGCGGGGGGGCGAGATACGCAGTATTTT
CSGAGGRDTQYF
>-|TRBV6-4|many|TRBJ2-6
TGTGCCAGCAGGAGCACAGGGTCTGGGGCCAACGTCCTGACTTTC
CASRSTGSGANVLTF
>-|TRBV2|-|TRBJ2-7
TGTGCCAGCAGTGAACGACTCGTCTACGAGCAGTACTTC
CASSERLVYEQYF
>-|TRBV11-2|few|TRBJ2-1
TGTGCCAGCAGCTTAGATAGAGCGTACAAGAATGAGCAGTTCTTC
CASSLDRAYKNEQFF
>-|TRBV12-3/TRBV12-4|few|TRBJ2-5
TGTGCCAGCAGAAATAGAGGGGAGACCCAGTACTTC
CASRNRGETQYF
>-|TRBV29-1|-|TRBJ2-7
TGCAGCGCCTCACAGGGTCGGGACTACGAGCAGTACTTC
CSASQGRDYEQYF
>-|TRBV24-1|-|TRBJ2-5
TGTGCCACCAGTACTGCAGGGAACCAAGAGACCCAGTACTTC
CATSTAGNQETQYF
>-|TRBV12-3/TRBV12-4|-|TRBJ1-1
TGTGCCAGCAGTTTCGAGGGGGTAGGAACTGAAGCTTTCTTT
CASSFEGVGTEAFF
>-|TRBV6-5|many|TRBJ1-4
TGTGCCAGCAGTTACACATCGGACGGAGATAATGAAAAACTGTTTTTT
CASSYTSDGDNEKLFF
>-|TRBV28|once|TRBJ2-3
TGTGCCAGCAGTTTGGGGGACACAAGCACAGATACGCAGTATTTT
CASSLGDTSTDTQYF
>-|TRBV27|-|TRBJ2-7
TGTGCCAGCAGTTTACTACCGGCGACCTACGAGCAGTACTTC
CASSLLPATYEQYF
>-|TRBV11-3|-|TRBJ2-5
TGTGCCAGCAGCTTGTGGGGCGACCAAGAGACCCAGTACTTC
CASSLWGDQETQYF
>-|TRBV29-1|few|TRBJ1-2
TGCAGCGTGGGGACATATGTTGATGGCTACACCTTC
CSVGTYVDGYTF
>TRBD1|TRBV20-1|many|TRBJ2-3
TGCAGTGCCCATCCGGGACAGGGGCTCCCAGATACGCAGTATTTT
CSAHPGQGLPDTQYF
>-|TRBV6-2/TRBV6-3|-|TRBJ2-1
TGTGCCAGCAGTTACACGGGGGACCCCTGGAATGAGCAGTTCTTC
CASSYTGDPWNEQFF
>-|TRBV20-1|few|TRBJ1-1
TGCAGTGCTAGAGATCTCGGTAGGGACACTGAAGCTTTCTTT
CSARDLGRDTEAFF
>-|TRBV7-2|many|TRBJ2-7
TGTGCCAGCAGCCGAAATCCCTACGAGCAGTACTTC
CASSRNPYEQYF
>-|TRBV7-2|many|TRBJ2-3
TGTGCCAGCAGCCGGGGGACTTCCGATACGCAGTATTTT
CASSRGTSDTQYF
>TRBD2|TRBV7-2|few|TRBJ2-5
TGTGCCAGCAGCTTGGAGGGGACTAGCGGGGGGAGGGAGACCCAGTACTTC
CASSLEGTSGGRETQYF
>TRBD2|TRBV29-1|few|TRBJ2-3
TGCAGCGTTGTTAGGGAGGGAACCACAGATACGCAGTATTTT
CSVVREGTTDTQYF
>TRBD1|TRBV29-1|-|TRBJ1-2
TGCAGCGTTGACTCGCGGACAGGGAATGGCTACACCTTC
CSVDSRTGNGYTF
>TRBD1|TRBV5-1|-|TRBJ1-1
TGCGCCAGCAGCTTCGACAGGGGCGAAGCTTTCTTT
CASSFDRGEAFF
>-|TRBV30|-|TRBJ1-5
TGTGCCTGGAGTACAGGTAGCAATCAGCCCCAGCATTTT
CAWSTGSNQPQHF
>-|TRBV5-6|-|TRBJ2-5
TGTGCCAGCAGCTCGACAGGTACCGAGACCCAGTACTTC
CASSSTGTETQYF
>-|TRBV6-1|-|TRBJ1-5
TGTGCCAGCAGTGGAGCCGGGGGTTTCCAGCATTTT
CASSGAGGFQHF
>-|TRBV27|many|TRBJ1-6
TGTGCCAGCAGTTTATCGATCGGGAAGGTCGCACCCCTCCACTTT
CASSLSIGKVAPLHF
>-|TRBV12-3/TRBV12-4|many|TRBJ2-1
TGTGCCAGCAGTCTAACTCCCAGGGCAGAACAGTTCTTC
CASSLTPRAEQFF
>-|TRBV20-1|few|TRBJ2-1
TGCAGTGCTATAGGCAGGGCTAGGTTTAATGAGCAGTTCTTC
CSAIGRARFNEQFF
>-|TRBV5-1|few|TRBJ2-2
TGCGCCAGCAGCCAGCGATGGTACACCGGGGAGCTGTTTTTT
CASSQRWYTGELFF